A single T cell receptor (beta chain) is shown here with its context. What it recognizes is unknown. This entry belongs to a study of shared clonotypes between healthy human individuals. The assay ran at deep level. Original methodology: Junction-only immunoSEQ sequences carried no quality scores, so filtering differed. Assay used: immunoSEQ multiplex PCR; TCRdb lists only in-frame clones, some missing. That table furnishes V, J and clone size, whereas the DNA furnished D and trimming. Of 2.3 million or so clones detected, about 92% appear once; the ten largest clones hold 0.35% to 0.5%. The germline V and J ends were trimmed by 5 bases and 7 bases, with 15 bases remaining between them. The CDR3 is made up of 14 amino acids. Notes on the study in general: Around 5% of naive CD4 clonotypes were common to a handful of donors.

This chain uses TRBV23-1 with TRBJ1-5; TRBD1 might be the D (6 bases). TRBV23-1 is marked as an open reading frame, function uncertain. This TCR derives from a man between 18 and 29 years old in good health. Some clones in this sample may be carry-over from other donors' samples. The sequenced material came from naive CD4+ T cells from PBMCs. As for subset: CD45RA+ positively selected. CDR3 sequence (DNA): TGCGCCAGCAGTTATCAGGGGATCTGGCAGCCCCAGCATTTT. The encoded protein is CASSYQGIWQPQHF.